This TCR beta chain was captured by sequencing in a study of blood T cell repertoires in COVID-19. Profiling relied on immunoSEQ multiplex PCR, and the TCRdb table lists in-frame clones only, not all of them. Counted here are tens of thousands of clones, about 90% occurring once; the ten biggest clones make up approximately 0.49%. This CDR3 is built from 17 residues. The V and J ends lost 0 bases and 7 bases, in that order; junction bases with no gene match: 8. Germline CDR1 SGHTA, CDR2 FQGNSA. In its sample, this clone was seen once. The receptor comes from a man aged 50-59 years with COVID-19, enrolled during active disease. The sample was peripheral blood. The chain has TRBV7-2 and TRBJ1-6; 8 nucleotides match TRBD1. The CDR3, as DNA: TGTGCCAGCAGCTTAGCGACCGGGACAGGAAGAAATTCACCCCTCCACTTT. Its protein product is CASSLATGTGRNSPLHF. Variable domain in full (rest from reference TRBV7-2 and TRBJ1-6): GAGVSQSPSNKVTEKGKDVELRCDPISGHTALYWYRQSLGQGLEFLIYFQGNSAPDKSGLPSDRFSAERTGGSVSTLTIQRTQQEDSAVYLCASSLATGTGRNSPLHFGNGTRLTVT.